Listed below are T cell receptor beta chains from one sample, sequenced in a study of shared clonotypes between healthy human individuals. TCRdb's copy holds only in-frame clones and misses some; the assay was immunoSEQ multiplex PCR. Of about 2.4 million clones in the sample, roughly 92% were seen once. Specimen: naive CD4+ T cells sorted from blood. The receptor set was obtained from a man between 18 and 29 years old in good health. Both conserved end residues are part of each CDR3. The order of the fields is CDR3 protein, CDR3 DNA, V gene, J gene, D gene, clone size. The D gene is left open where the match is weak. Only some rows state a clone size, as once, few, many or a class for expanded clones.

CASSLDRLNEKLFF,TGTGCCAGCAGCCTTGACAGGCTGAATGAAAAACTGTTTTTT,TRBV5-4,TRBJ1-4,NA,NA
CASRARGRSSYNEQFF,TGTGCCAGCAGAGCCCGGGGACGGAGCTCCTACAATGAGCAGTTCTTC,TRBV28,TRBJ2-1,NA,NA
CASSRGTEQYF,TGTGCCAGCTCACGGGGTACCGAGCAGTACTTC,TRBV18,TRBJ2-7,NA,NA
CASSEISSGVTYNEQFF,TGTGCCAGCAGTGAAATTTCTAGCGGGGTTACCTACAATGAGCAGTTCTTC,TRBV2,TRBJ2-1,TRBD2,NA
CASKVAVNEQFF,TGTGCCAGCAAGGTAGCGGTAAATGAGCAGTTCTTC,TRBV2,TRBJ2-1,NA,NA
CASSLGGLLFYEQYF,TGTGCCAGCAGCTTGGGCGGACTCCTTTTCTACGAGCAGTACTTC,TRBV5-6,TRBJ2-7,NA,NA
CAISESMGQVNEKLFF,TGTGCCATCAGTGAGTCAATGGGACAGGTTAATGAAAAACTGTTTTTT,TRBV10-3,TRBJ1-4,TRBD1,once
CASSDPGSLDQASYNSPLHF,TGTGCCAGCAGTGACCCCGGCTCTCTGGATCAGGCCTCCTATAATTCACCCCTCCACTTT,TRBV6-4,TRBJ1-6,NA,NA
CASSKGLAGTGELFF,TGTGCCAGCAGTAAGGGACTAGCGGGAACCGGGGAGCTGTTTTTT,TRBV6-5,TRBJ2-2,TRBD2,once
CASSPDRSPGDSPLHF,TGTGCCAGCAGTCCTGACCGTTCCCCCGGGGATTCACCCCTCCACTTT,TRBV28,TRBJ1-6,NA,NA
CASSPGRETYEQYF,TGTGCCAGCTCACCTGGCAGGGAAACCTACGAGCAGTACTTC,TRBV18,TRBJ2-7,NA,NA
CASRLPLADEQFF,TGTGCCAGCCGCCTACCCTTGGCTGATGAGCAGTTCTTC,TRBV25-1,TRBJ2-1,NA,NA
CASSYGQGGNNTEAFF,TGTGCTAGCAGCTATGGACAGGGAGGGAATAACACTGAAGCTTTCTTT,TRBV7-7,TRBJ1-1,TRBD1,once
CASSLATLTGTGELFF,TGTGCCAGCAGCTTAGCGACTTTAACGGGCACCGGGGAGCTGTTTTTT,TRBV7-9,TRBJ2-2,NA,NA
CASSPSQGETQYF,TGTGCCAGCTCACCTTCCCAGGGGGAGACCCAGTACTTC,TRBV18,TRBJ2-5,NA,NA
CASSLDSLNEKLFF,TGTGCCAGCAGTTTGGACAGCCTTAATGAAAAACTGTTTTTT,TRBV5-4,TRBJ1-4,NA,NA
CASSPSSRGLGVPQHF,TGTGCCAGCTCACCCTCTTCCAGGGGGCTAGGCGTTCCCCAGCATTTT,TRBV18,TRBJ1-5,TRBD1,NA
CASSPPDRGNYGYTF,TGTGCCAGCAGTCCCCCGGACAGGGGAAACTATGGCTACACCTTC,TRBV28,TRBJ1-2,TRBD1,NA
CASSFGPQETQYF,TGTGCCAGCAGCTTTGGCCCCCAAGAGACCCAGTACTTC,TRBV5-4,TRBJ2-5,NA,NA
CASSATSGSYEQFF,TGTGCCAGCAGCGCCACTAGCGGGAGCTATGAGCAGTTCTTC,TRBV9,TRBJ2-1,TRBD2,once
CASSLGQGAYSNQPQHF,TGTGCCAGCAGCTTGGGTCAGGGGGCCTATAGCAATCAGCCCCAGCATTTT,TRBV5-8,TRBJ1-5,TRBD1,NA
CASSLDPTGYNEQFF,TGTGCCAGCAGCTTAGATCCCACGGGGTACAATGAGCAGTTCTTC,TRBV11-2,TRBJ2-1,NA,NA
CASSPSGTSYNEQFF,TGTGCCAGTAGTCCGTCCGGGACTAGCTACAATGAGCAGTTCTTC,TRBV19,TRBJ2-1,TRBD2,NA
CASSSMGASRETQYF,TGTGCCAGCAGTTCCATGGGGGCATCGCGAGAGACCCAGTACTTC,TRBV6-5,TRBJ2-5,NA,NA
CASSALNGQGNYGYTF,TGTGCCAGCAGCGCCTTAAATGGACAGGGGAACTATGGCTACACCTTC,TRBV9,TRBJ1-2,TRBD1,NA
CASSLGGQGSGYTF,TGCGCCAGCAGCTTGGGGGGACAGGGATCTGGCTACACCTTC,TRBV5-1,TRBJ1-2,TRBD1,once
CASSFSGRGSMETQYF,TGTGCCAGCAGCTTTAGCGGGAGGGGGTCGATGGAGACCCAGTACTTC,TRBV7-2,TRBJ2-5,TRBD2,NA
CASSPPGLAGGAGHQYF,TGTGCCAGCAGCCCACCGGGGCTAGCGGGAGGGGCAGGTCACCAGTATTTT,TRBV7-2,TRBJ2-3,TRBD2,NA
CASSFNRDQSLDTQYF,TGCGCCAGCAGCTTTAACCGGGACCAATCTTTAGATACGCAGTATTTT,TRBV5-1,TRBJ2-3,NA,NA
CASSYVSDEQYF,TGTGCCAGCAGTTACGTCTCAGACGAGCAGTACTTC,TRBV6-6,TRBJ2-7,NA,NA
CAISETDGLAKNIQYF,TGTGCCATCAGTGAGACCGACGGCCTAGCCAAAAACATTCAGTACTTC,TRBV10-3,TRBJ2-4,NA,NA
CASSQTGTSETQYF,TGTGCCAGCAGCCAGACCGGGACGTCAGAGACCCAGTACTTC,TRBV5-4,TRBJ2-5,NA,NA
CAWSVPGNFNSPLHF,TGTGCCTGGAGTGTCCCAGGGAATTTTAATTCACCCCTCCACTTT,TRBV30,TRBJ1-6,NA,NA
CASSLTGGTTNEKLFF,TGTGCCAGCTCCTTGACAGGGGGCACAACTAATGAAAAACTGTTTTTT,TRBV18,TRBJ1-4,TRBD1,NA
CASSLGLNSGANVLTF,TGCGCCAGCAGCTTGGGCCTCAACTCTGGGGCCAACGTCCTGACTTTC,TRBV5-1,TRBJ2-6,NA,NA
CASGAPSTGELFF,TGTGCCAGCGGCGCACCGTCGACCGGGGAGCTGTTTTTT,TRBV6-5,TRBJ2-2,NA,once
CASSFWTSGRARDEQYF,TGTGCCAGCAGCTTCTGGACTAGCGGGAGGGCCCGCGACGAGCAGTACTTC,TRBV5-6,TRBJ2-7,TRBD2,NA
CASSLGAQLGTFF,TGTGCCAGCAGCTTAGGGGCGCAGTTGGGAACTTTCTTT,TRBV7-2,TRBJ1-1,NA,NA
CATRAGTGGPGELFF,TGCGCCACCCGGGCAGGGACAGGGGGCCCCGGGGAGCTGTTTTTT,TRBV5-1,TRBJ2-2,TRBD1,NA
CASSLPDSHRYTF,TGTGCCAGCAGTCTGCCGGACAGCCATCGCTACACCTTC,TRBV28,TRBJ1-2,NA,NA
CASSRASPETQYF,TGTGCCAGCTCACGAGCTAGCCCAGAGACCCAGTACTTC,TRBV18,TRBJ2-5,NA,NA
CASSPGGSTDTQYF,TGCGCCAGCAGCCCAGGAGGGAGCACAGATACGCAGTATTTT,TRBV5-1,TRBJ2-3,NA,NA
CASSYSRGRAAYEQYF,TGTGCCAGCAGTTACTCTAGGGGGAGGGCCGCCTACGAGCAGTACTTC,TRBV6-6,TRBJ2-7,NA,NA
CASSLETGELFF,TGTGCCAGCAGCTTAGAAACCGGGGAGCTGTTTTTT,TRBV7-2,TRBJ2-2,NA,NA
CASSPPRGAGTEAFF,TGCGCCAGCAGCCCCCCGCGGGGCGCCGGCACTGAAGCTTTCTTT,TRBV4-1,TRBJ1-1,NA,NA